The 14 T cell receptor beta chains below come from one sample, sequenced in a study of PD-1 blockade in mismatch repair-deficient tumors (dated by TCRdb to the late 2010s). Library construction relied on the immunoSEQ multiplex PCR assay. This immuneACCESS table, as held by TCRdb, lists in-frame sequences with V and J called but not all clones. Of the missing ones, under half trace to an unresolved V gene in checked studies; the others have no known cause. The sample data list approximately 110,000 clones, and around three quarters of these were observed just once. The ten largest clones represent 4% to 6% of the sample. Sequences were derived from peripheral blood, sampled roughly 60 weeks after starting pembrolizumab. The receptor set was obtained from an adult with mismatch repair-deficient cancer.

This chain uses TRBV5-6 with TRBJ2-7; D unclear. Trimming cost V 4 bases and J 2 bases, with 10 bases left between them. The CDR3 length is 13 residues. CDR1 is SGHDT, CDR2 YYEEEE, per germline. The CDR3 loop is CASSILGTYEQYF. The CDR3 region has the DNA TGTGCCAGCAGCATCCTAGGAACCTACGAGCAGTACTTC.

Comment on this clone: Within the sample, other DNA sequences also encode this same CDR3. The rearrangement links TRBV7-2 to TRBJ2-5; 11 nucleotides match TRBD2. Germline CDR1 reads SGHTA; CDR2 reads FQGNSA. The CDR3 has 14 amino acids. Losses at the gene ends were 4 bases for V and 4 bases for J; bases not matched to a gene: 2. The CDR3 protein is CASSSGLAGETQYF. The CDR3, as DNA: TGTGCCAGCAGCTCTGGACTAGCGGGAGAGACCCAGTACTTC.

The chain recombines TRBV5-6 with TRBJ1-2, with 9 bases lining up with TRBD1. The germline V gene has CDR1 SGHDT and CDR2 YYEEEE. With V trimmed by 4 bases and J by 3 bases, 4 bases remained unmatched. The CDR3 has 14 residues. CDR3: CASSPGQGYYGYTF. In nucleotides, the CDR3 is TGTGCCAGCAGCCCGGGACAGGGCTACTATGGCTACACCTTC. Supplemented by reference TRBV5-6 and TRBJ1-2, the full variable domain reads DAGVTQSPTHLIKTRGQQVTLRCSPKSGHDTVSWYQQALGQGPQFIFQYYEEEERQRGNFPDRFSGHQFPNYSSELNVNALLLGDSALYLCASSPGQGYYGYTFGSGTRLTVV.

CDR3 sequence reads: CASSLSGRRYEQYF. In DNA form, the CDR3 reads TGTGCCAGCAGTCTTAGCGGGAGAAGGTACGAGCAGTACTTC. The chain recombines TRBV13 with TRBJ2-7; 9 bases map to TRBD2. CDR3 length equals 14 residues. CDR1 and CDR2 from the germline V gene are PRHDT and FYEKMQ (reference sequence). V lost 6 bases and J lost 4; bases outside the gene matches: 7.

This clone occurred many times. The gene calls are TRBV6-1 and TRBJ2-1; TRBD2 matches at 9 bases. This CDR3 contains 14 residues. The junction had 6 bases not matched to a gene; V was cut back by 3 bases and J by 9 bases. Germline V gives CDR1 MNHNS, CDR2 SASEGT. DNA for the CDR3: TGTGCCAGCAGTGAGGTAGCGGGAGTGGGTGAGCAGTTCTTC. Translated, it gives CASSEVAGVGEQFF.

This clone appeared many times. CDR3 DNA sequence: TGTGCCAGCAGCTTAACGCGGGACACCGGGGAGCTGTTTTTT. Protein product: CASSLTRDTGELFF. The V call is TRBV7-3, the J call TRBJ2-2, with D possibly matching TRBD2 (5 bases). The CDR3 loop spans 14 amino acids. Trimming took off 0 bases at V and 3 bases at J, with 5 bases between the two ends. CDR1 and CDR2 from the germline V gene are SGHTA and FQGTGA.

This sequence joins TRBV11-2 and TRBJ2-1; 11 bases fit TRBD2. There are 15 residues in the CDR3. J was trimmed by 6 bases and V by 1 base; bases with no gene match: 2. Germline loops: CDR1 SGHAT, CDR2 FQNNGV. The CDR3 loop is CASSLALAGVNEQFF. The CDR3 nucleotides read TGTGCCAGCAGCTTAGCACTAGCGGGAGTCAATGAGCAGTTCTTC.

V and J are TRBV21-1 and TRBJ2-2; TRBD2, the D gene given by the table, was not confirmed from the DNA. TRBV21-1 is an annotated pseudogene. This CDR3 has 18 residues. CDR3 nucleotides: TGTGCCAGCAGTACCGGGACTAGCGGGATTTCTCACACCGGGGAGCTGTTTTTT. Translation gives CASSTGTSGISHTGELFF.

This chain uses TRBV27 with TRBJ1-3; D is ambiguous. The germline CDR1 and CDR2 sequences are MNHEY and SMNVEV (reference sequence). V was clipped by 6 bases and J by 0 bases, with 12 bases between them. CDR3 size: 15 residues. The CDR3 loop is CASRLDGTSGNTIYF. The CDR3 nucleotides read TGTGCCAGCAGACTAGACGGAACCTCTGGAAACACCATATATTTT.

V gene TRBV5-4 combines with J gene TRBJ1-1; D uncertain. The germline V gene has CDR1 SGHNT and CDR2 YYREEE (reference sequence). This CDR3 has 12 residues. V gave up 3 bases and J gave up 2 bases, with 5 bases separating them. The CDR3 DNA reads as TGTGCCAGCAGCTCAGTAAACACTGAAGCTTTCTTT. It specifies CASSSVNTEAFF.

The chain combines TRBV4-1 with TRBJ2-1; the D gene could be TRBD1 or TRBD2 (5 bases each). The CDR3 sequence is 15 residues long. Trimming cost V 0 bases and J 2 bases, with 8 bases left between them. Germline lookup yields CDR1 MGHRA and CDR2 YSYEKL. CDR3 sequence (DNA): TGCGCCAGCAGCCAAGATGAGGGGCCCTACAATGAGCAGTTCTTC. This sequence encodes CASSQDEGPYNEQFF.

The chain recombines TRBV6-6 with TRBJ2-1; a possible D gene is TRBD1 (5 bases). The V end lost 2 bases, the J end lost 7 bases, and 18 bases lay between the germline ends. Germline assignment: CDR1 MNHNY and CDR2 SVGAGI (reference sequence). The CDR3 extends over 16 amino acids. The CDR3 protein is CASSYPWGRGGNEQFF. CDR3 sequence (DNA): TGTGCCAGCAGTTACCCTTGGGGTAGGGGTGGGAATGAGCAGTTCTTC.

The chain couples TRBV28 to TRBJ2-5, with 13 bases matching TRBD2. CDR1 is MDHEN, CDR2 SYDVKM, per germline. Unmatched junction bases numbered 5, after V lost 8 bases and J lost 2 bases. This CDR3 spans 15 amino acids. CDR3 residues: CASAGTSGMQETQYF. For the CDR3, the DNA is TGTGCCAGCGCTGGGACTAGCGGGATGCAAGAGACCCAGTACTTC.

The V and J genes are TRBV27 and TRBJ1-5, with 7 nucleotides matching TRBD1. J was trimmed by 5 bases and V by 5 bases; bases with no gene match: 9. Looked up from germline, CDR1 is MNHEY and CDR2 is SMNVEV (reference sequence). The CDR3 consists of 15 residues. The CDR3 DNA follows: TGTGCCAGCAGTCCCATAAGGGGGCGCGATCAGCCCCAGCATTTT. Protein sequence: CASSPIRGRDQPQHF.